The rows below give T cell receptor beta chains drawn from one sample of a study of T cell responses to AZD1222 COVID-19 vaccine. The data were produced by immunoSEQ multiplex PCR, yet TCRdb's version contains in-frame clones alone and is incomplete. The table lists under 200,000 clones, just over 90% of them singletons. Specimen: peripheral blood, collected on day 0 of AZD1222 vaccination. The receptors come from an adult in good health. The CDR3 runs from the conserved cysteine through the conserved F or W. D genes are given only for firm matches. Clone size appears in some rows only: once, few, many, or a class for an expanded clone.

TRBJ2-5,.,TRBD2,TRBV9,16,CASSVGTSGAQETQYF,TGTGCCAGCAGCGTAGGCACTAGCGGGGCCCAAGAGACCCAGTACTTC
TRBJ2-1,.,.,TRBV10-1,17,CASSEWDLNSSYNEQFF,TGCGCCAGCAGTGAGTGGGACTTAAATAGCTCCTACAATGAGCAGTTCTTC
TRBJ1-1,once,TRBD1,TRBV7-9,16,CASSLARGTENTEAFF,TGTGCCAGCAGCTTAGCTCGGGGGACAGAAAACACTGAAGCTTTCTTT
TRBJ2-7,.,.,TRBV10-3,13,CAINRESSYEQYF,TGTGCCATCAACAGGGAAAGCTCCTACGAGCAGTACTTC
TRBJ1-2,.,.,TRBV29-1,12,CSVESENYGYTF,TGCAGCGTTGAATCAGAAAACTATGGCTACACCTTC
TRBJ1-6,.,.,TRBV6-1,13,CASSEISNSPLHF,TGTGCCAGCAGTGAAATTTCCAATTCACCCCTCCACTTT
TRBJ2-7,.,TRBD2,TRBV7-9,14,CASSPGLASYEQYF,TGTGCCAGCAGCCCTGGACTAGCCTCCTACGAGCAGTACTTC
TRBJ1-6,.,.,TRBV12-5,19,CASGLRIRDRDLKSSPLHF,TGTGCTAGTGGTCTCCGTATTCGGGACCGGGACCTCAAAAGTTCACCCCTCCACTTT
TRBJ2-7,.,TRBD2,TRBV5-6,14,CASSLNPSGVEQYF,TGTGCCAGCAGCTTGAATCCTAGCGGGGTCGAGCAGTACTTC
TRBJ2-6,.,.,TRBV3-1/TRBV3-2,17,CASSLLQLATGANVLTF,TGTGCCAGCAGCCTCTTACAGCTAGCGACAGGGGCCAACGTCCTGACTTTC
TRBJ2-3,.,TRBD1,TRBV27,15,CASSLTGGRADTQYF,TGTGCCAGCAGCCTGACAGGGGGCCGCGCAGATACGCAGTATTTT
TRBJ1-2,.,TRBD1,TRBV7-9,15,CASTELDREVYGYTF,TGTGCCAGCACCGAACTCGACAGGGAGGTCTATGGCTACACCTTC
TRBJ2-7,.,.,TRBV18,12,CASSSLLYEQYF,TGTGCCAGCTCATCGCTACTTTACGAGCAGTACTTC
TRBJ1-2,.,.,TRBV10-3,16,CAISESGTGLYYGYTF,TGTGCCATCAGTGAGTCAGGTACAGGGCTATACTATGGCTACACCTTC
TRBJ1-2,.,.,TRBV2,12,CASSGSDYGYTF,TGTGCCAGCAGCGGCTCGGATTATGGCTACACCTTC
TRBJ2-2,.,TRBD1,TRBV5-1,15,CASSPRTGMAGELFF,TGCGCCAGCAGTCCCCGGACAGGGATGGCCGGGGAGCTGTTTTTT
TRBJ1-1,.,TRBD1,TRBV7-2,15,CASSSRDRRETEAFF,TGTGCCAGCAGCTCCCGGGACAGGCGGGAAACTGAAGCTTTCTTT